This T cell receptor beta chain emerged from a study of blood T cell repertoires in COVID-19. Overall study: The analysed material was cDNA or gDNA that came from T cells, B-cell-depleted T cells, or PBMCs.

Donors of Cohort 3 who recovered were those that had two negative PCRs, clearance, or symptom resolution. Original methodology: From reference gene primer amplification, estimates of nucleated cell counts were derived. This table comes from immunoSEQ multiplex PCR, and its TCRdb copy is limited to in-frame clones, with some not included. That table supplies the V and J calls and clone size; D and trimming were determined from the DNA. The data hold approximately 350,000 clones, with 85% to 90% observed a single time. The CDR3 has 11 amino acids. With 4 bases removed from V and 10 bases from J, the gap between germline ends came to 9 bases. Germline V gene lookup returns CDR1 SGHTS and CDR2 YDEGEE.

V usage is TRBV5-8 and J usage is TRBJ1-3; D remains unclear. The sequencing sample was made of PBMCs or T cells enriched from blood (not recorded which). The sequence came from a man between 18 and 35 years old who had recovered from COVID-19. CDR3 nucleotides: TGTGCCAGCAGCCTTCGGGGAACCATATATTTT. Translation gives CASSLRGTIYF.